These 24 T cell receptor beta chains were sequenced from one sample in a study of cytomegalovirus exposure and HLA in healthy donors. 13 Jbeta primers and 60 Vbeta primers were used for the PCR. TCRdb's table, derived via immunoSEQ multiplex PCR, lists solely in-frame clones and lacks some. The sample records 150,000 to 200,000 clones, about 75% being singletons. Specimen: PBMCs. Receptor source: a man younger than 30 in good health and CMV-seropositive.

This clone came up a few times. The V gene is TRBV5-8, the J gene TRBJ2-1; 13 nucleotides align to TRBD2. The CDR3 contains 15 residues. From germline, CDR1 is SGHTS and CDR2 YDEGEE. After removal of 7 bases from V and 6 bases from J, the junction contained 7 bases not matched to a gene. This chain's CDR3 is CASGIGLAGVNEQFF. For the CDR3, the DNA is TGTGCCAGCGGGATCGGACTAGCGGGGGTCAATGAGCAGTTCTTC.

In its sample, this clone was seen a few times. The rearrangement joins TRBV29-1 to TRBJ2-7; 7 nucleotides match TRBD1. The CDR3 spans 14 residues. Germline trimming cut 5 bases from V and 0 bases from J; bases unmatched to any gene: 7. The germline V gene has CDR1 SQVTM and CDR2 ANQGSEA. Written as DNA, the CDR3 is TGCAGCGTTCAGGACCCAGGGGGCTCCTACGAGCAGTACTTC. Encoded protein: CSVQDPGGSYEQYF.

The V gene is TRBV6-5, the J gene TRBJ2-7; TRBD2 might be the D (5 bases). The V end lost 2 bases, the J end lost 2 bases, and 13 bases lay between the germline ends. This CDR3 is built from 15 residues. Germline V CDR1 and CDR2: MNHEY, SVGAGI. Written as DNA, the CDR3 is TGTGCCAGCAGTTACAACCAGGACTTTGCCTACGAGCAGTACTTC. Translated, it gives CASSYNQDFAYEQYF.

J is TRBJ2-5 and V is TRBV6-1; 7 nucleotides line up with TRBD1. Trimming at V came to 5 bases and at J to 2 bases, leaving 8 bases not matched to a gene. The CDR3 loop spans 15 amino acids. The germline CDR1 and CDR2 sequences are MNHNS and SASEGT. The CDR3 DNA reads as TGTGCCAGCAGTCGGGATCTGGGACAGCAAGAGACCCAGTACTTC. Protein: CASSRDLGQQETQYF.

This clone was detected only once. This chain links TRBV11-2 with TRBJ2-2; TRBD2 aligns across 8 bases. After removal of 6 bases from V and 6 bases from J, the junction contained 9 bases not matched to a gene. The CDR3 is 15 residues long. The V gene's germline CDR1 is SGHAT and CDR2 FQNNGV. The CDR3 is CASRPGLATAGELFF. The CDR3 nucleotides are TGTGCCAGCAGACCAGGACTAGCTACGGCCGGGGAGCTGTTTTTT.

This rearrangement joins TRBV19 to TRBJ2-1; D perhaps matches TRBD2 (6 bases). The CDR3 consists of 15 residues. Trimming removed 2 bases at V and 1 base at J, with 9 bases between. Germline CDR1 and CDR2: LNHDA and SQIVND (reference sequence). CDR3 region: CASSILAQSYNEQFF. CDR3 coding DNA: TGTGCCAGTAGTATACTAGCGCAGTCCTACAATGAGCAGTTCTTC.

This chain joins TRBV19 and TRBJ2-5; 8 bases match TRBD2. The J call may be faulty, since TRBJ2-7 better matches the DNA end. CDR1 and CDR2 (germline): LNHDA, SQIVND (reference sequence). CDR3 length: 14 amino acids. The CDR3 sequence is CASSISSGGYEQYF. The CDR3 DNA sequence: TGTGCCAGTAGTATCTCGAGCGGGGGCTACGAGCAGTACTTC.

This chain links TRBV5-1 with TRBJ2-1; 7 bases map to TRBD2. The CDR3 contains 14 residues. The V gene's germline CDR1 is SGHRS and CDR2 YFSETQ. Trimming at V came to 4 bases and at J to 10 bases, leaving 11 bases not matched to a gene. CDR3 nucleotides: TGCGCCAGCAGCCCACGGGACGCCGGGGGGGAGCAGTTCTTC. This codes for CASSPRDAGGEQFF.

In DNA form, the CDR3 reads TGCAGCGCCGGGAGGGACAGGGGATACGAGCAGTACTTC. Translating it yields CSAGRDRGYEQYF. The chain uses TRBV29-1 and TRBJ2-7, with 10 bases aligning to TRBD1. Germline CDR1 SQVTM, CDR2 ANQGSEA. After removal of 7 bases from V and 4 bases from J, the junction contained 7 bases not matched to a gene. CDR3 size: 13 residues.

This clone was counted once. The chain carries TRBV6-5 and TRBJ2-5; 11 positions agree with TRBD2. The end of the DNA is better explained by TRBJ2-7, so the J call may be wrong. This CDR3 spans 14 amino acids. Germline lookup yields CDR1 MNHEY and CDR2 SVGAGI. The CDR3 sequence is CASSLLAGDYEQYF. CDR3 nucleotide sequence: TGTGCCAGCAGCCTACTAGCGGGAGACTACGAGCAGTACTTC.

V gene TRBV28 combines with J gene TRBJ1-1; 7 bases fit TRBD1. Trimming cost V 4 bases and J 4 bases; bases outside gene matches: 12. Germline V gene data show CDR1 as MDHEN and CDR2 as SYDVKM. The CDR3 loop spans 16 amino acids. The DNA for the CDR3 is TGTGCCAGCAGTTCCGCAACCTCACAGGGGCGCACTGAAGCTTTCTTT. Protein: CASSSATSQGRTEAFF. Looking up the rest from reference TRBV28 and TRBJ1-1 gives the full variable domain: DVKVTQSSRYLVKRTGEKVFLECVQDMDHENMFWYRQDPGLGLRLIYFSYDVKMKEKGDIPEGYSVSREKKERFSLILESASTNQTSMYLCASSSATSQGRTEAFFGQGTRLTVV.

The chain links TRBV18 to TRBJ2-2, with 9 bases lining up with TRBD1. From germline, CDR1 is KGHSH and CDR2 LQKENI. The V gene end was trimmed by 3 bases and the J gene end by 1 base; junction bases not matched to a gene: 0. This CDR3 region has 15 residues. This chain's CDR3 is CASSPGQGNTGELFF. CDR3 bases: TGTGCCAGCTCACCGGGACAGGGGAACACCGGGGAGCTGTTTTTT.

This chain links TRBV5-1 with TRBJ2-7; the match to TRBD2 covers 7 bases. With V trimmed by 1 base and J by 4 bases, 5 bases remained unmatched. This CDR3 spans 14 amino acids. CDR1 is SGHRS and CDR2 is YFSETQ in the germline V gene. Here the CDR3 DNA reads TGCGCCAGCAGCTTGTCTGGGGGAGGGTACGAGCAGTACTTC. Translating it yields CASSLSGGGYEQYF.

This chain uses TRBV27 with TRBJ1-2; 8 bases fit TRBD1. Looked up from germline, CDR1 is MNHEY and CDR2 is SMNVEV (reference sequence). The CDR3 sequence is 15 residues long. Trimming at V came to 6 bases and at J to 5 bases, leaving 11 bases not matched to a gene. The CDR3 loop reads CASSPMSGGAYGYTF. DNA for the CDR3: TGTGCCAGCAGCCCTATGTCAGGGGGCGCGTATGGCTACACCTTC.

This rearrangement joins TRBV19 to TRBJ2-1, with 7 bases identical to TRBD2. The CDR3 runs 17 residues. V was clipped by 5 bases and J by 4 bases; unmatched bases: 14. Germline CDR1 reads LNHDA; CDR2 reads SQIVND (reference sequence). The CDR3, as DNA: TGTGCCAGTAGTTCTGTCTCTCTAGCGGAAAGTTACAATGAGCAGTTCTTC. Its protein is CASSSVSLAESYNEQFF.

This chain connects TRBV5-6 to TRBJ2-3, with a possible D match to TRBD2 (5 bases). V lost 7 bases and J lost 3, with 12 bases in between. There are 13 residues in the CDR3. Germline CDR1 is SGHDT and CDR2 is YYEEEE. CDR3 loop: CASQREPTDTQYF. CDR3 DNA sequence: TGTGCCAGCCAAAGGGAGCCAACAGATACGCAGTATTTT.

V gene TRBV15 combines with J gene TRBJ2-7, with 7 bases that match TRBD2. The germline gives CDR1 LNHNV, CDR2 YYDKDF (reference sequence). V dropped 0 bases and J dropped 3; count of bases not matched to a gene: 5. The CDR3 has 15 residues. The CDR3 here is CATSRDRGGSYEQYF. DNA for the CDR3: TGTGCCACCAGCAGAGATCGGGGCGGGAGCTACGAGCAGTACTTC.

The DNA for the CDR3 is TGTGCCAGCAGCGGAGGGGCGGACACTGAAGCTTTCTTT. Amino acid sequence: CASSGGADTEAFF. The gene calls are TRBV7-9 and TRBJ1-1; D perhaps matches TRBD1 (5 bases). Trimming left V 5 bases short and J 3 bases short, with 10 bases between. This CDR3 is built from 13 residues. The V gene's germline CDR1 is SEHNR and CDR2 FQNEAQ (reference sequence).

This clone has only one observation. The chain combines TRBV19 with TRBJ2-3, with D uncertain. The germline gives CDR1 LNHDA, CDR2 SQIVND (reference sequence). The CDR3 covers 14 residues. V gave up 4 bases and J gave up 1 base, with 9 bases separating them. CDR3 loop: CASSKRLRTDTQYF. The CDR3 nucleotides are TGTGCCAGTAGTAAGAGACTCCGCACAGATACGCAGTATTTT. Combining the CDR3 with reference TRBV19 and TRBJ2-3 gives the whole variable domain DGGITQSPKYLFRKEGQNVTLSCEQNLNHDAMYWYRQDPGQGLRLIYYSQIVNDFQKGDIAEGYSVSREKKESFPLTVTSAQKNPTAFYLCASSKRLRTDTQYFGPGTRLTVL.

V gene TRBV30 combines with J gene TRBJ2-4; 7 nucleotides agree with TRBD2. Unmatched junction bases numbered 6, after V lost 3 bases and J lost 1 base. This CDR3 is built from 15 residues. CDR1 GTSNPN and CDR2 SVGIG come from the germline V gene (reference sequence). The CDR3 protein is CAWSAGGSAKNIQYF. CDR3 DNA sequence: TGTGCCTGGAGCGCAGGCGGGAGTGCCAAAAACATTCAGTACTTC.

This clone has a handful of counts. This same CDR3 is encoded by further DNA sequences in the sample. The chain joins TRBV6-1 to TRBJ2-6; 8 positions match TRBD1. This CDR3 region has 15 residues. CDR1 is MNHNS and CDR2 is SASEGT in the germline V gene. Unmatched junction bases numbered 1, after V lost 6 bases and J lost 0 bases. The CDR3 region is CASRTGGSGANVLTF. Here the CDR3 DNA reads TGTGCCAGCAGAACAGGGGGCTCTGGGGCCAACGTCCTGACTTTC.

J is TRBJ2-7 and V is TRBV7-9; TRBD1 aligns across 11 bases. Germline CDR1 and CDR2: SEHNR and FQNEAQ (reference sequence). The junction had 11 bases not matched to a gene; V was cut back by 4 bases and J by 12 bases. This CDR3 has 14 residues. The CDR3: CASSSGQGGPRLYF. CDR3 sequence (DNA): TGTGCCAGCAGCTCGGGACAGGGGGGACCTAGACTGTACTTC.

This sequence joins TRBV29-1 and TRBJ2-7; 8 positions agree with TRBD2. Per the germline V gene, CDR1 is SQVTM and CDR2 is ANQGSEA. The V gene end was trimmed by 3 bases and the J gene end by 3 bases; junction bases not matched to a gene: 4. This CDR3 contains 13 residues. The CDR3 DNA sequence: TGCAGCGTTGATAAAGCGGGAGACTACGAGCAGTACTTC. Translating gives CSVDKAGDYEQYF.

This clone occurred once. This chain links TRBV6-5 with TRBJ2-6; D gene ambiguous. The germline V and J ends were trimmed by 6 bases and 2 bases, with 11 bases remaining between them. The germline V gene has CDR1 MNHEY and CDR2 SVGAGI. The CDR3 has 15 amino acids. This CDR3 reads CASSSRSAGANVLTF. The CDR3 region has the DNA TGTGCCAGCAGCTCGCGTAGTGCTGGGGCCAACGTCCTGACTTTC.